This paragraph reports one T cell receptor beta chain. This sample was taken from a study of blood T cell repertoires in COVID-19. Whole-study context: Samples representing acute and convalescent COVID-19 were sourced from the United States, Italy and Spain. The analysed material was cDNA or gDNA that came from T cells, B-cell-depleted T cells, or PBMCs.

This CDR3 is built from 20 residues. After removal of 3 bases from V and 1 base from J, the junction contained 16 bases not matched to a gene. CDR1 is KGHSH and CDR2 is LQKENI in the germline V gene. Authors' data handling: Estimation of nucleated cell counts was performed using reference gene primer amplification. TCRdb's copy holds only in-frame clones and misses some; the assay was immunoSEQ multiplex PCR. That table furnishes V, J and clone size, whereas the DNA furnished D and trimming. In the table there are roughly 240,000 clones, approximately 86% of which are singletons. This receptor was identified in a woman aged 60-75 years who had recovered from COVID-19. The chain is built from TRBV18 and TRBJ1-2; 11 positions match TRBD1. The material sequenced was peripheral blood. As DNA, the CDR3 is TGTGCCAGCTCACCTGATAAAAAGGACAGGGGGCATAAGATTAACTATGGCTACACCTTC. This sequence encodes CASSPDKKDRGHKINYGYTF.